This T cell receptor (beta chain) is drawn from a study of shared clonotypes between healthy human individuals. Points from the study as a whole: The expectation was that sequencing depth would affect clonotype sharing among donors. The four-donor shared clonotypes exceeded non-shared clonotypes in generation probability, with non-shared ones scoring lower.

This clone was found once. What it binds is not known. Some clones are missing from TCRdb's copy, which holds only in-frame ones; the method was immunoSEQ multiplex PCR. This sample has around 2,100,000 clones, with roughly 95% found just once. The CDR3 has 17 amino acids. J was trimmed by 2 bases and V by 4 bases; bases with no gene match: 15. Germline V gives CDR1 SGDLS, CDR2 YYNGEE. In the naive CD8 group, cells lacked CD45RO and were positively selected for CCR7, so terminally differentiated effector memory CD45RA+ cells were left out. Sequencing was carried out using naive CD8+ T cells sorted from blood. The source is a man between 18 and 35 years old in good health. V gene TRBV9 combines with J gene TRBJ2-7; 7 bases are a match to TRBD2. CDR3 coding DNA: TGTGCCAGCAGCTCCCGGAAGGCGGGAGAATGCGCCTACGAGCAGTACTTC. Translated: CASSSRKAGECAYEQYF.